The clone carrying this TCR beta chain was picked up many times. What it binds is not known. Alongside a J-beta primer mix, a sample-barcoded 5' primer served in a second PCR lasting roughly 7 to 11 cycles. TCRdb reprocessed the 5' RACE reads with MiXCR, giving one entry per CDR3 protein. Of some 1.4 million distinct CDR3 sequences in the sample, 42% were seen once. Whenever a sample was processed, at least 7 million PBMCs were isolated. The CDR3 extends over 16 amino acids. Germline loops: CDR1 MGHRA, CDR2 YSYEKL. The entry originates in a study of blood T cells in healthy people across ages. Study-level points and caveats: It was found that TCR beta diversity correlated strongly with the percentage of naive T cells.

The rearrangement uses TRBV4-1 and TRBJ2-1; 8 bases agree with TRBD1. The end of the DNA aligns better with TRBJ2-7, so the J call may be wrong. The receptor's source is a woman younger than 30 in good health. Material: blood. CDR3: CASSQVRTGKYNEQYF. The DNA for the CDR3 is TGCGCCAGCAGCCAAGTACGGACAGGGAAGTACAATGAGCAGTACTTC.